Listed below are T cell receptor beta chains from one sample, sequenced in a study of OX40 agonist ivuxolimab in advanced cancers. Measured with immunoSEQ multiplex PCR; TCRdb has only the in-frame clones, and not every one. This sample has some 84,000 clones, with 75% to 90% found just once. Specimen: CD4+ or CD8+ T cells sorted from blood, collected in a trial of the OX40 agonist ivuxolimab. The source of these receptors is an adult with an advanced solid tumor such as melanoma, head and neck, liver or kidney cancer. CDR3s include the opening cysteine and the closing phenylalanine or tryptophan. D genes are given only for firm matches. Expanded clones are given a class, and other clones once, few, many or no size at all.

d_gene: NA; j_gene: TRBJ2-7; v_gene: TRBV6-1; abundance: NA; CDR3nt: TGTGCCAGCAGTGTTCCCGGCGGACCCTACGAGCAGTACTTC; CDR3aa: CASSVPGGPYEQYF
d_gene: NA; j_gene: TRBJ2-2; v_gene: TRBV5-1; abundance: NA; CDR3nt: TGCGCCACCAACAGGGTCCCCTCGAACACCGGGGAGCTGTTTTTT; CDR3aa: CATNRVPSNTGELFF
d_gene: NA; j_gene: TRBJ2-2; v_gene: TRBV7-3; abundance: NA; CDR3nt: TGTGCCAGCAGCTTTGATCCAGCCTGGGCCGGGGAGCTGTTTTTT; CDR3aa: CASSFDPAWAGELFF
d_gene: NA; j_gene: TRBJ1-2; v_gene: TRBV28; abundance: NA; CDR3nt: TGTGCCAGCAGTCCATTCCCCGTTGGGGGCTACACCTTC; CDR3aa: CASSPFPVGGYTF
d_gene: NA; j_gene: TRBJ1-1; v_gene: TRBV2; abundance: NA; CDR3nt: TGTGCCAGCAGACGGGAGCGCGACACTGAAGCTTTCTTT; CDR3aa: CASRRERDTEAFF
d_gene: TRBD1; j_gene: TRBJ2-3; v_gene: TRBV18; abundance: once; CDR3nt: TGTGCCAGCTCACCCTATCCGGGACAGAGCACAGATACGCAGTATTTT; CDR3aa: CASSPYPGQSTDTQYF
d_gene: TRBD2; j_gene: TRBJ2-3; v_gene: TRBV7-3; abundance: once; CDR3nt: TGTGCCAGCAGCTTAATACCCGGGACTAGCGGGAGTCGGGATACGCAGTATTTT; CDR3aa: CASSLIPGTSGSRDTQYF
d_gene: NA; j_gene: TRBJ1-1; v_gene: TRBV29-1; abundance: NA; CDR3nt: TGCAGCGTTATACCCGTGGCTGAAGCTTTCTTT; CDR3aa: CSVIPVAEAFF
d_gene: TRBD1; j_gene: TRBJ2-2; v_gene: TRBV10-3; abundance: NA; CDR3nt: TGTGCCATCAGTGAGCCCAGGGGGCATCACACCGGGGAGCTGTTTTTT; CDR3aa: CAISEPRGHHTGELFF
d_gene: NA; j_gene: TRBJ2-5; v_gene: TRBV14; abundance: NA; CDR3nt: TGTGCCAGCAGCCAAGTAAGGACGGAGACCCAGTACTTC; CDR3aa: CASSQVRTETQYF
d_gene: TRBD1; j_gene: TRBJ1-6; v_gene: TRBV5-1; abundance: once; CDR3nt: TGCGCCAGCAGCAGCCGGACAGGGACGTATAATTCACCCCTCCACTTT; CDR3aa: CASSSRTGTYNSPLHF
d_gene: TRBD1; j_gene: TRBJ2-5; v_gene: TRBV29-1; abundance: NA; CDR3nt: TGCAGCGTTGATCCCGGGACAGGGTCAGAGACCCAGTACTTC; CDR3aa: CSVDPGTGSETQYF
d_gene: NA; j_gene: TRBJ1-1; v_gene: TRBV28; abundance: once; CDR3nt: TGTGCCAGCAGTCCCTCGGGGACGGCGAACACTGAAGCTTTCTTT; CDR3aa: CASSPSGTANTEAFF
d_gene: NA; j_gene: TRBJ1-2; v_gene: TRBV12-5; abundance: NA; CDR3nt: TGTGCTAGTGGTTTGGTAGTACCCGGCAGCTACACCTTC; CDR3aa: CASGLVVPGSYTF
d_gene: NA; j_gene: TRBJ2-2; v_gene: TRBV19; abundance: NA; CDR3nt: TGTGCCAGCAGTAGGCTTAACACCGGGGAGCTGTTTTTT; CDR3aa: CASSRLNTGELFF
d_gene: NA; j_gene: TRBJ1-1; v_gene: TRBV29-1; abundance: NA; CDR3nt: TGCAGCGTTTTAGGACAGAGAATGAACACTGAAGCTTTCTTT; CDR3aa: CSVLGQRMNTEAFF
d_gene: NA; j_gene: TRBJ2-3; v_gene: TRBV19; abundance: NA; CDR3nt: TGTGCCAGTATCCTTAGCGGTAGCACAGATACGCAGTATTTT; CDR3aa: CASILSGSTDTQYF
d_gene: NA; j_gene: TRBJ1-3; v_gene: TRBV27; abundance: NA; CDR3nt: TGTGCCAGCAGTTTAGAGAGGGTGGGGTCCAGGGCTGTAGAAAACACCATATATTTT; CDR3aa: CASSLERVGSRAVENTIYF
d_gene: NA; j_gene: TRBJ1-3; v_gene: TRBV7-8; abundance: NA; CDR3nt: TGTGCCAGCAGCTTACAAGGAGCCTCCGGAAACACCATATATTTT; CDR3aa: CASSLQGASGNTIYF
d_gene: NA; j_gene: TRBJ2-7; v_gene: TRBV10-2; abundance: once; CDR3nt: TGCGCCAGCAGATGGACAGAGCCCTACGAGCAGTACTTC; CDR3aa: CASRWTEPYEQYF
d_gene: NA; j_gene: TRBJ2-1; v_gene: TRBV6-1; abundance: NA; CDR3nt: TGTGCCAGCAGGAGAAGGGTAGAGGATGAGCAGTTCTTC; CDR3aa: CASRRRVEDEQFF
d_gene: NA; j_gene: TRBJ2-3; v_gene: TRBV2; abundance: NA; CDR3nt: TGTGCCAGCATTTGGGGGGGCTCAGATACGCAGTATTTT; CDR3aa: CASIWGGSDTQYF
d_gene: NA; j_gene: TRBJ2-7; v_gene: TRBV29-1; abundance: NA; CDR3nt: TGCAGCGTTCGCAGCCCCTACGAGCAGTACTTC; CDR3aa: CSVRSPYEQYF
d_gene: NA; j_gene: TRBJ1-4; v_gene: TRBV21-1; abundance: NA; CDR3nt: TGTGCCAGCAGCAAAGTTTCCCGGGATCGGGCAACTAATGAAAAACTGTTTTTT; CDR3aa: CASSKVSRDRATNEKLFF
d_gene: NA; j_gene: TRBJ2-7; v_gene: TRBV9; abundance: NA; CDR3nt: TGTGCCAGCAGCGCGGGTGCCAGGGCTGCCTACGAGCAGTACTTC; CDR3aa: CASSAGARAAYEQYF
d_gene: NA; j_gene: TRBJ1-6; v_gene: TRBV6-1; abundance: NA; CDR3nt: TGTGCCAGCATACCCGGGCGGGACGGGAGCTCACCCCTCCACTTT; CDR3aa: CASIPGRDGSSPLHF
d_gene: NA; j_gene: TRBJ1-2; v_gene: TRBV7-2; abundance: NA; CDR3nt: TGTGCCACCCGACCCGTGGGGATTAACTATGGCTACACCTTC; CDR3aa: CATRPVGINYGYTF
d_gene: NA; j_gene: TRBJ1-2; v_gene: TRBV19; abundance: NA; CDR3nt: TGTGCCAGTAGTATTCCCCTACCAGCTCGGTATGGCTACACCTTC; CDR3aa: CASSIPLPARYGYTF
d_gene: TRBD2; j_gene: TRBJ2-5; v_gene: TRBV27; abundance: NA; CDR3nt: TGTGCCAGCAGTCGTACTTTAGCGGGGGGAATACAGACCCAGTACTTC; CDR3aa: CASSRTLAGGIQTQYF
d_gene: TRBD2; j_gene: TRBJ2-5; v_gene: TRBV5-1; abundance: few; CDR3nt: TGCGCCAGCAGCTTCTCTGGTGCGGGGGGGCAAGAGACCCAGTACTTC; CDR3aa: CASSFSGAGGQETQYF